This T cell receptor (beta chain) derives from a study of molecular identifiers for immune sequencing clone quantification (dated by TCRdb to the late 2010s). At the level of the whole study: For a replicate experiment, RNA from around 18,000 or 91,000 naive CD8 T cells was divided into five aliquots, and four of the five aliquots were sequenced. This methods study benchmarked molecular-identifier clustering-based TCR repertoire sequencing (MIDCIRS) and TCR RNA copy counting, using CD8 T cells to do so.

The method behind the library was PCR. TCRdb shows the sequencer as Illumina HiSeq 4000. Bulk TCR libraries were made following a previously described method, with the TCR primers given in Table S5. Total RNA was purified with the Qiagen AllPrep DNA/RNA kit. Before analysis, reads from multiple sequencing runs of one library were combined. The paper's data handling went like this. Reads were retained only if the reads had an exact TCR constant sequence, and the retained reads were trimmed to 150 nt and grouped according to their 12-nt molecular barcodes. Reads within each barcode group were sub-clustered using a 15% Levenshtein threshold, and quality-weighted consensus sequences were constructed for each RNA molecule. Non-functional sequences were discarded, and so were lower-count sequences lying one edit away from another sequence. Barcode sub-clusters with fewer than 20% of the maximum read count were removed, based on fitting two negative binomial distributions. TCRdb redid the processing of the public reads, applying fastp at Q25 and MiXCR, and retained in-frame beta chains. Rows with one shared CDR3 protein collapse into an entry with the most common genes and DNA. It is TCRdb's table, rather than the study itself, that gives the V and J calls and clone size. The sample yields 400,000 to 600,000 distinct CDR3 sequences; 20% to 25% were counted once. The ten largest clones represent about 0.84% of the sample.

Naive CD8 T cell libraries were made from 20,000 to 1,000,000 sorted cells using 10%, 30% or 50% of purified RNA. On a BD FACSAria II, naive CD8 T cells were FACS-sorted as CD8+CD4-CCR7+CD45RA+ and collected into RLT Plus buffer. Detection sensitivity was tested by spiking Jurkat RNA equal to approximately 9 TCR copies' worth into samples containing about 17,000-1,000,000 naive CD8 T cells. CD8 T cells were enriched using RosetteSep CD8+ T Cell Enrichment Cocktail and Ficoll-Paque, and the enriched cells then underwent ACK red cell lysis. What the research found in general, with its limitations: When barcode sub-clustering was left out, chimeric consensus sequences inflated TCR diversity, with chimeras reaching as high as 47%. The naive libraries included spiked-in Jurkat TCR RNA (roughly nine copies' worth), and this Jurkat TCR RNA is not part of the donor repertoire. Roughly 3 recovered TCR RNA copies per cell were obtained by modeling, versus about 9 by digital PCR, implying a capture efficiency of around 28%. Even against a background of some 920,000 naive CD8 T cells, spiked-in Jurkat TCR RNA amounting to a single cell's worth was reported to be detectable. In CMV-specific effector cells, over 97% of molecules were held by clones above 20 RNA copies, whereas under 1% of molecules were held by such clones in naive cells. Identical TCR molecules sharing a barcode could cause highly expanded clone sizes to be underestimated.

V loses 0 bases, J loses 5 bases, and the germline ends lie 11 bases apart. Inclusive of the bounding cysteine and phenylalanine, the CDR3 is 14 residues long. Just the 42-base CDR3 DNA is kept, in frame starting at base 1. CDR1 GTSNPN and CDR2 SVGIG were looked up in the germline V gene (reference sequence). This clonotype has only a few counts. The antigen it recognizes is unknown. One base away there is no much larger clone; base qualities are not given. Sequencing was performed on naive CD8+ T cells from blood, with Jurkat cell RNA spiked in. Read against the paper, the sample's cell subset or site label means: FACS-sorted CD8+CD4-CCR7+CD45RA+ naive T cells. This clonotype was obtained from a human donor in good health. Some libraries in this study had Jurkat cell RNA spiked in. The chain is assembled from TRBV30 and TRBJ1-5; the D gene is not confidently resolved. The nucleotide sequence reads as follows: TGTGCCTGGAGTGTACAAGGGTGGGATCAGCCCCAGCATTTT. Translated, this is CAWSVQGWDQPQHF. With the portions outside the CDR3 filled from the reference TRBV30 and TRBJ1-5 genes, the complete variable region becomes SQTIHQWPATLVQPVGSPLSLECTVEGTSNPNLYWYRQAAGRGLQLLFYSVGIGQISSEVPQNLSASRPQDRQFILSSKKLLLSDSGFYLCAWSVQGWDQPQHFGDGTRLSIL.